This passage covers 18 T cell receptor beta chains from one sample sequenced in a study of T cells after yellow fever vaccination. TCRdb fed the 5' RACE reads into MiXCR, producing one record per CDR3 protein. The sample has some 300,000 distinct CDR3 sequences, about 8.3% seen once. The sample here was PBMCs, taken 45 days after the first yellow fever vaccination. The source of these receptors is a man aged 18 to 35 who received the YFV17D yellow fever vaccine.

V and J are TRBV7-8 and TRBJ1-3; D is possibly TRBD1 (5 bases). Germline-derived CDR1 and CDR2 are SGHVS and FQNEAQ. This CDR3 comprises 16 residues. V was clipped by 1 base and J by 4 bases, with 14 bases between them. This CDR3 is CASSLVWGRKGNTIYF. As DNA, the CDR3 is TGTGCCAGCAGCTTAGTCTGGGGACGGAAAGGAAACACCATATATTTT.

The chain couples TRBV5-8 to TRBJ1-1, with D possibly being TRBD1 (6 bases). V was cut by 0 bases and J by 0 bases, with 12 bases left in between. This CDR3 region has 16 residues. Germline V lookup: CDR1 SGHTS, CDR2 YDEGEE. This CDR3 reads CASSLADRLLNTEAFF. DNA for the CDR3: TGTGCCAGCAGCTTGGCCGACAGGCTGCTGAACACTGAAGCTTTCTTT.

This clonotype was observed at least ten times. The J gene is TRBJ1-2, the V gene TRBV19; no clear D. Trimming took off 1 base at V and 10 bases at J, with 7 bases between the two ends. This CDR3 comprises 11 residues. Germline loops: CDR1 LNHDA, CDR2 SQIVND (reference sequence). CDR3 DNA: TGTGCCAGTAGTATAGGGGAGGCCTACACCTTC. Amino acids: CASSIGEAYTF.

This chain connects TRBV4-1 to TRBJ2-1, with D unresolved. Germline loops: CDR1 MGHRA, CDR2 YSYEKL. This CDR3 contains 13 residues. V was shortened by 0 bases and J by 7 bases, with 7 bases between the two germline ends. The CDR3 reads CASSQDIVNEQFF. The CDR3 DNA is TGCGCCAGCAGCCAAGATATAGTGAATGAGCAGTTCTTC.

This clonotype appeared many times. The chain uses TRBV5-1 and TRBJ2-3, with TRBD1 matching over 9 bases. CDR1 SGHRS and CDR2 YFSETQ come from the germline V gene. Trimming removed 4 bases from V and 2 bases from J; junction bases left unmatched: 8. The CDR3 sequence is 16 residues long. CDR3 protein: CASSQGTGQLTDTQYF. CDR3 in DNA: TGCGCCAGCAGCCAAGGGACAGGGCAACTCACAGATACGCAGTATTTT.

This clonotype has only a few counts. The chain carries TRBV12-3 or TRBV12-4 and TRBJ2-7; D is ambiguous. V lost 6 bases to trimming and J lost 6 bases, with 15 bases between them. The CDR3 contains 13 residues. The chain's CDR3 is CASSLSVLGEQYV. In DNA form, the CDR3 reads TGTGCCAGCAGCCTGTCTGTGTTGGGCGAGCAGTACGTC.

A note on this clonotype: A read error is possible here, since a much larger clone lies one base away. This chain connects TRBV14 to TRBJ2-5, with D perhaps matching TRBD2 (6 bases). CDR3 length: 15 residues. Germline V gene lookup returns CDR1 SGHDN and CDR2 FVKESK. The CDR3 nucleotides are TGTGCCACCAGCCATTTGCGGGACCCCCAAGAGACCCAGTACTTC. Translation: CATSHLRDPQETQYF.

There are a few counts of this clonotype. The chain is built from TRBV27 and TRBJ1-6; a weak D match, TRBD1 (6 bases). Between the trimmed V and J ends, which lost 5 bases and 4 bases, there was a span of 12 bases. Germline CDR1 MNHEY, CDR2 SMNVEV (reference sequence). This CDR3 contains 15 residues. CDR3 in amino acids: CASSGGGDYNSPLHF. The CDR3 nucleotides read TGTGCCAGCAGTGGAGGGGGGGATTATAATTCACCCCTCCACTTT.

There are a few counts of this clonotype. The V and J genes are TRBV4-3 and TRBJ1-5, with unresolved D. The CDR3 consists of 17 residues. Trimming took off 0 bases at V and 0 bases at J, with 12 bases between the two ends. Germline CDR1 is LGHNA and CDR2 is YSLEER. The CDR3 is CASSQDHFTASNQPQHF. Written as DNA, the CDR3 is TGCGCCAGCAGCCAAGATCACTTCACAGCTAGCAATCAGCCCCAGCATTTT.

V gene TRBV18 combines with J gene TRBJ1-5; D unclear. The CDR3 has 13 amino acids. V was cut by 6 bases and J by 4 bases, with 10 bases left in between. Germline values: CDR1 KGHSH, CDR2 LQKENI. The CDR3 reads CASSPTANQPQHF. CDR3 sequence (DNA): TGTGCCAGCTCGCCTACAGCTAATCAGCCCCAGCATTTT.

This clonotype was seen at least ten times. The chain combines TRBV7-2 with TRBJ1-5, with D perhaps matching TRBD1 (6 bases). The CDR3 length is 17 residues. V was cut by 3 bases and J by 1 base, with 16 bases left in between. Germline CDR1 reads SGHTA; CDR2 reads FQGNSA. CDR3: CASSLWHSGQSNQPQHF. In DNA form, the CDR3 reads TGTGCCAGCAGCTTGTGGCACTCGGGACAAAGCAATCAGCCCCAGCATTTT.

This clonotype was seen repeatedly, ten times or more. The chain combines TRBV5-1 with TRBJ2-2; TRBD1 agrees at 7 bases. This CDR3 has 14 residues. Germline V gene sequence: CDR1 SGHRS, CDR2 YFSETQ. With 4 bases clipped from V and 4 bases from J, the junction kept 4 bases outside the gene matches. CDR3 in amino acids: CASSQYRGTGELFF. The CDR3 nucleotides are TGCGCCAGCAGCCAGTACAGGGGCACCGGGGAGCTGTTTTTT.

This clonotype was seen repeatedly, ten times or more. The gene calls are TRBV14 and TRBJ1-1; D is unresolved. CDR3 length: 13 amino acids. Germline V gives CDR1 SGHDN, CDR2 FVKESK. V lost 5 bases, J lost 2 bases, and 9 bases lay in between. In DNA, the CDR3 is TGTGCCAGCAGCTTCAACAGAAACACTGAAGCTTTCTTT. It translates to CASSFNRNTEAFF.

The chain recombines TRBV5-4 with TRBJ2-7; 8 bases agree with TRBD1. CDR3 length: 16 residues. With V trimmed by 0 bases and J by 3 bases, 8 bases remained unmatched. The germline V gene has CDR1 SGHNT and CDR2 YYREEE (reference sequence). The CDR3 loop is CASSLGVTGDGYEQYV. The CDR3 region has the DNA TGTGCCAGCAGCTTGGGAGTGACAGGGGATGGCTACGAGCAGTACGTC.

This clonotype was seen repeatedly, ten times or more. As DNA, the CDR3 is TGTGCCAGCAGTTACGTCAGTTCCACCACTGAAGCTTTCTTT. Its protein product is CASSYVSSTTEAFF. This chain links TRBV6-5 with TRBJ1-1; D not resolved. The ends were cut back, 2 bases at V and 4 bases at J, with 11 bases in the middle. CDR1 is MNHEY and CDR2 is SVGAGI in the germline V gene. CDR3 length: 14 amino acids.

In this sample, this clonotype turned up a few times. The V gene is TRBV20-1, the J gene TRBJ1-4, with D unclear. V shed 0 bases and J shed 4 bases, with 12 bases lying between them. There are 15 residues in the CDR3. Germline loops: CDR1 DFQATT, CDR2 SNEGSKA (reference sequence). The CDR3 DNA sequence: TGCAGTGCTAGAGATTGGTCAGCCCTTAATGAAAAACTGTTTTTT. It translates to CSARDWSALNEKLFF.

This clonotype was recorded a few times. This chain connects TRBV5-1 to TRBJ2-7; TRBD2 aligns across 10 bases. The CDR3 is 14 residues long. Germline V CDR1 and CDR2: SGHRS, YFSETQ. Unmatched junction bases numbered 9, after V lost 5 bases and J lost 7 bases. The CDR3: CASSERAGGREQYF. In nucleotides, the CDR3 is TGCGCCAGCAGTGAACGAGCGGGGGGGCGTGAGCAGTACTTC. Full variable domain (remainder filled in from reference TRBV5-1 and TRBJ2-7): KAGVTQTPRYLIKTRGQQVTLSCSPISGHRSVSWYQQTPGQGLQFLFEYFSETQRNKGNFPGRFSGRQFSNSRSEMNVSTLELGDSALYLCASSERAGGREQYFGPGTRLTVT.

The J gene is TRBJ2-3, the V gene TRBV12-3 or TRBV12-4; D uncertain. The CDR3 runs 14 residues. Trimming took off 3 bases at V and 2 bases at J, with 9 bases between the two ends. CDR3 DNA sequence: TGTGCCAGCAGTTTTTGGCCTTACACAGATACGCAGTATTTT. Translated: CASSFWPYTDTQYF.